This passage covers 17 T cell receptor beta chains from one sample sequenced in a study of OX40 agonist ivuxolimab in advanced cancers. Repertoires were generated with immunoSEQ multiplex PCR, while TCRdb's copy carries only in-frame clones and drops some. This repertoire shows 25,000 to 35,000 clones, 86% found once; its top ten account for under 30%. The material sequenced was CD4+ or CD8+ T cells sorted from blood, taken in a trial of the OX40 agonist ivuxolimab. These receptors all stem from an adult with an advanced solid tumor such as melanoma, head and neck, liver or kidney cancer.

The chain employs TRBV10-1 and TRBJ2-7, with 12 nucleotides matching TRBD1. V lost 2 bases, J lost 4 bases, and 3 bases stayed unmatched. The CDR3 consists of 15 residues. Germline CDR1 WNHNN, CDR2 SYGVQD (reference sequence). CDR3 sequence: CASSEGTGGYYEQYF. The CDR3 DNA is TGCGCCAGCAGTGAGGGGACAGGGGGCTATTACGAGCAGTACTTC.

This clone was observed a single time. This may arise from a read error, as a much more abundant clone is one base away. V is TRBV5-6 and J is TRBJ1-3, with D hard to call. CDR3 size: 13 residues. Trimming cost V 2 bases and J 0 bases, with 3 bases left between them. Germline CDR1 SGHDT, CDR2 YYEEEE. CDR3 sequence: CASSLDSGNTIYF. Written as DNA, the CDR3 is TGTGCCAGCAGCTTAGACTCTGGAAACACCATATATTTT.

This clone has only a few counts. V gene TRBV18 combines with J gene TRBJ2-7; D possibly matches TRBD1 or TRBD2 (7 bases each). Germline CDR1 and CDR2: KGHSH and LQKENI. CDR3 size: 15 residues. Trimming shortened V by 2 bases and J by 3 bases, and 14 bases separated the two germline ends. Written as DNA, the CDR3 is TGTGCCAGCTCACCAATCCAGGGGGGGAACTACGAGCAGTACTTC. It specifies CASSPIQGGNYEQYF.

The chain employs TRBV6-5 and TRBJ1-1, with D perhaps TRBD1 (6 bases). In germline, CDR1 is MNHEY, CDR2 SVGAGI. V lost 4 bases, J lost 3 bases, and 15 bases lay in between. The CDR3 has 15 residues. The CDR3 loop is CASSLRTEGDTEAFF. The CDR3 DNA is TGTGCCAGCAGTTTGAGGACAGAGGGAGACACTGAAGCTTTCTTT.

This rearrangement joins TRBV19 to TRBJ2-1; D possibly corresponds to TRBD2 (6 bases). CDR3 length equals 11 residues. V lost 10 bases to trimming and J lost 4 bases, with 8 bases between them. From germline, CDR1 is LNHDA and CDR2 SQIVND (reference sequence). The DNA for the CDR3 is TGTGCCACTAGCGAGTACAATGAGCAGTTCTTC. Its translation is CATSEYNEQFF.

Written as DNA, the CDR3 is TGTGCCAGCAGCTCGGGACTAGCGGAGGGGGAGCAGTACTTC. Amino acid sequence: CASSSGLAEGEQYF. The chain joins TRBV25-1 to TRBJ2-7; 11 nucleotides match TRBD2. The V gene's germline CDR1 is MGHDK and CDR2 SYGVNS. The CDR3 consists of 14 residues. After removal of 6 bases from V and 7 bases from J, the junction contained 8 bases not matched to a gene.

V usage is TRBV29-1 and J usage is TRBJ2-1; D gene uncertain. Germline loops: CDR1 SQVTM, CDR2 ANQGSEA. Trimming took 1 base from V and 11 from J, leaving 9 bases between them. The CDR3 is 11 amino acids. The CDR3 is CSVEGERKQFF. The CDR3 DNA sequence: TGCAGCGTTGAAGGGGAAAGGAAGCAGTTCTTC.

The rearrangement links TRBV7-9 to TRBJ2-7; 7 bases agree with TRBD2. The CDR3 spans 16 residues. Germline V gene lookup returns CDR1 SEHNR and CDR2 FQNEAQ (reference sequence). Trimming took 4 bases from V and 0 from J; bases not matched to a gene: 9. CDR3 region: CASSSPGTTSSYEQYF. Here the CDR3 DNA reads TGTGCCAGCAGCTCCCCCGGGACTACCAGCTCCTACGAGCAGTACTTC. The variable domain in full, with the rest retrieved from reference TRBV7-9 and TRBJ2-7, is DTGVSQNPRHKITKRGQNVTFRCDPISEHNRLYWYRQTLGQGPEFLTYFQNEAQLEKSRLLSDRFSAERPKGSFSTLEIQRTEQGDSAMYLCASSSPGTTSSYEQYFGPGTRLTVT.

This chain uses TRBV7-3 with TRBJ2-3; 12 bases are a match to TRBD2. The germline V gene has CDR1 SGHTA and CDR2 FQGTGA. V lost 5 bases and J lost 4; bases outside the gene matches: 4. The CDR3 consists of 15 residues. CDR3 nucleotides: TGTGCCAGCAGCCCGACTAGCGGGAGTGCAGATACGCAGTATTTT. Residues: CASSPTSGSADTQYF.

The rearrangement uses TRBV5-8 and TRBJ1-2; unclear D gene. Germline V lookup: CDR1 SGHTS, CDR2 YDEGEE. The CDR3 is made up of 13 amino acids. V gave up 4 bases and J gave up 1 base, with 8 bases separating them. Written as DNA, the CDR3 is TGTGCCAGCAGCCGCAGGTTTAACTATGGCTACACCTTC. It is translated as CASSRRFNYGYTF.

The rearrangement joins TRBV6-6 to TRBJ2-7; TRBD1 is a possible D gene (5 bases). Germline V lookup: CDR1 MNHNY, CDR2 SVGAGI (reference sequence). V lost 0 bases to trimming and J lost 2 bases, with 8 bases between them. CDR3 length: 14 amino acids. The CDR3 loop is CASSYSKQAYEQYF. CDR3 DNA sequence: TGTGCCAGCAGTTACTCGAAACAGGCCTACGAGCAGTACTTC.

The chain combines TRBV15 with TRBJ1-2; 10 bases align to TRBD1. The CDR3 extends over 15 amino acids. CDR1 LNHNV and CDR2 YYDKDF come from the germline V gene (reference sequence). V lost 3 bases to trimming and J lost 4 bases; unmatched junction nucleotides: 5. The CDR3 sequence is CATSRDRGGVYGYTF. Written as DNA, the CDR3 is TGTGCCACCAGCAGGGACAGGGGGGGAGTCTATGGCTACACCTTC.

The gene calls are TRBV7-2 and TRBJ2-7, with TRBD2 matching 8 bases. Germline V CDR1 and CDR2: SGHTA, FQGNSA. There are 13 residues in the CDR3. Losses at the gene ends were 0 bases for V and 6 bases for J; bases not matched to a gene: 1. The CDR3 region is CASSLASGIEQYF. The CDR3 DNA reads as TGTGCCAGCAGCTTAGCTAGCGGGATCGAGCAGTACTTC.

The chain links TRBV5-4 to TRBJ2-5, with TRBD2 matching 8 bases. The CDR3 loop spans 15 amino acids. With 1 base clipped from V and 2 bases from J, the junction kept 4 bases outside the gene matches. From germline, CDR1 is SGHNT and CDR2 YYREEE (reference sequence). DNA of the CDR3: TGTGCCAGCAGCTTGCGGGGGGGCTTGCAAGAGACCCAGTACTTC. It codes for CASSLRGGLQETQYF.

This chain's CDR3 is CASGSTAKNIQYF. The CDR3 nucleotides are TGTGCCAGCGGGAGTACGGCCAAAAACATTCAGTACTTC. The chain carries TRBV6-6 and TRBJ2-4, with D possibly being TRBD2 (5 bases). Germline V gene data show CDR1 as MNHNY and CDR2 as SVGAGI (reference sequence). Trimming removed 8 bases from V and 1 base from J, with 9 bases in between. This CDR3 contains 13 residues.

The chain recombines TRBV4-1 with TRBJ1-6; no clear D. This CDR3 contains 14 residues. V lost 4 bases to trimming and J lost 13 bases, with 17 bases between them. CDR1 is MGHRA and CDR2 is YSYEKL in the germline V gene. The CDR3 region has the DNA TGCGCCAGCAGCCCATGGAACCCAAAAGTCCCCCTCCACTTT. Protein: CASSPWNPKVPLHF.

V is TRBV5-1 and J is TRBJ2-7; a weak D match, TRBD2 (5 bases). This CDR3 is built from 13 residues. With 0 bases removed from V and 7 bases from J, the gap between germline ends came to 11 bases. The V gene's germline CDR1 is SGHRS and CDR2 YFSETQ. CDR3: CASSLALASEQYF. CDR3 nucleotides: TGCGCCAGCAGCTTGGCCCTAGCTTCGGAGCAGTACTTC.